One and the same sample provided the 5 T cell receptor beta chains below, sequenced in a study of T cells in Graves' hyperthyroidism and ophthalmopathy. There were TCR beta CDR3 regions amplified from RNA transcripts. The HTBI set primed first-round TCR CDR3 RT-PCR. One entry per CDR3 protein, called by TCRdb with MiXCR from the multiplex PCR reads. Of hundreds of thousands of distinct CDR3 sequences listed, about 12% are singletons. What was sequenced was blood. The receptors were gathered from a woman younger than 35 with Graves' hyperthyroidism.

This clonotype showed up many times. The chain employs TRBV7-8 and TRBJ1-5, with a tentative D call TRBD1 (6 bases). CDR1 and CDR2 from the germline V gene are SGHVS and FQNEAQ. The V end was cut by 2 bases, the J end by 14 bases, with 16 bases between. This CDR3 has 13 residues. The CDR3 DNA follows: TGTGCCAGCAGCTTACAGCAGGGGAGCACGGAGCATTTT. This gives the protein CASSLQQGSTEHF.

This clonotype was seen at least ten times. The CDR3 loop is CASSPVEGSDNSPLHF. For the CDR3, the DNA is TGTGCCAGCTCACCAGTAGAGGGATCGGATAATTCACCCCTCCACTTT. This chain connects TRBV18 to TRBJ1-6; no clear D. Trimming removed 2 bases at V and 5 bases at J, with 13 bases between. The germline V gene encodes CDR1 KGHSH and CDR2 LQKENI. The CDR3 has 16 residues.

This clonotype was counted at least ten times. This CDR3 reads CASSSGTASSYEQYF. CDR3 DNA: TGTGCCAGCAGTTCCGGGACGGCGAGCTCCTACGAGCAGTACTTC. The chain links TRBV6-2 or TRBV6-3 to TRBJ2-7, with D perhaps TRBD1 or TRBD2 (5 bases each). The CDR3 runs to 15 residues. Trimming removed 4 bases at V and 0 bases at J, with 13 bases between. Germline V gene lookup returns CDR1 MNHEY and CDR2 SVGEGT.

This clonotype appeared many times. The chain carries TRBV12-3 or TRBV12-4 and TRBJ2-5; D is perhaps TRBD1 (6 bases). The length of the CDR3 is 12 residues. Trimming cost V 3 bases and J 4 bases, with 6 bases left between them. This CDR3 reads CASSLGAETQYF. The CDR3, as DNA: TGTGCCAGCAGTTTGGGGGCAGAGACCCAGTACTTC.

With respect to this clonotype: This may arise from a read error, as a much more abundant clone is one base away. This chain links TRBV5-1 with TRBJ2-6; D ambiguous. The CDR3 contains 15 residues. Germline CDR1 is SGHRS and CDR2 is YFSETQ. The CDR3 region is CASSLSLSEANVLTF. The CDR3, as DNA: TGCGCCAGCAGCTTGAGTCTCTCTGAGGCCAACGTCCTGACTTTC.